These 2 T cell receptor beta chains were sequenced from one sample in a study of blood T cell repertoires in COVID-19. Generated by immunoSEQ multiplex PCR, the TCRdb table keeps only in-frame clones and is missing some. The sample contains roughly 300,000 clones, around 87% of which appear only once. The sequenced sample consisted of PBMCs or T cells enriched from blood (not recorded which). These receptor sequences come from a woman between 25 and 40 years old who had recovered from COVID-19.

The gene calls are TRBV28 and TRBJ1-4; 7 bases line up with TRBD1. This CDR3 has 14 amino acids. Trimming took 3 bases from V and 8 from J; bases not matched to a gene: 6. Germline V gene data show CDR1 as MDHEN and CDR2 as SYDVKM. The CDR3 DNA sequence: TGTGCCAGCAGTTTGGGACAGTTGGGCGAAAAACTGTTTTTT. Translating it yields CASSLGQLGEKLFF.

The CDR3 is CASSTKWGGDTGELFF. In nucleotides, the CDR3 is TGTGCCAGCAGCACGAAGTGGGGGGGTGACACCGGGGAGCTGTTTTTT. This rearrangement joins TRBV11-2 to TRBJ2-2; 7 bases align to TRBD2. Looked up from germline, CDR1 is SGHAT and CDR2 is FQNNGV. V lost 5 bases to trimming and J lost 3 bases; unmatched junction nucleotides: 9. The CDR3 loop spans 16 amino acids.